The 13 T cell receptor beta chains below come from one sample, sequenced in a study of a mutant IDH1 vaccine in newly diagnosed glioma. Antigens for these TCRs are unknown. The table came from immunoSEQ multiplex PCR; TCRdb's copy has only in-frame clones and leaves some out. This table holds fewer than 70,000 clones, about 91% found once. Time point described: week 11, during vaccination. Each vaccine dose was 300 ug of mutant IDH1 20-mer peptide, with topical imiquimod. The source material was PBMCs, sampled from a glioma patient whose treatment included an IDH1 peptide vaccine. Every receptor here comes from a man aged 35-49 years with glioma.

The CDR3 region is CASSFYRGPYEQYV. The CDR3 DNA sequence: TGTGCCAGCAGCTTCTACAGGGGGCCCTACGAGCAGTACGTC. The gene calls are TRBV11-2 and TRBJ2-7; 9 positions agree with TRBD1. Trimming at V came to 3 bases and at J to 2 bases, leaving 2 bases not matched to a gene. Germline V gene data show CDR1 as SGHAT and CDR2 as FQNNGV. This CDR3 has 14 residues.

The chain carries TRBV13 and TRBJ2-2, with 8 nucleotides matching TRBD1. This CDR3 is built from 16 residues. Germline V CDR1 and CDR2: PRHDT, FYEKMQ (reference sequence). V lost 6 bases to trimming and J lost 0 bases; unmatched junction nucleotides: 6. The CDR3 loop reads CASSAGGITNTGELFF. DNA for the CDR3: TGTGCCAGCAGTGCAGGGGGCATTACGAACACCGGGGAGCTGTTTTTT.

The rearrangement links TRBV7-6 to TRBJ1-4; a possible D gene is TRBD1 (6 bases). CDR3 size: 15 residues. V shed 5 bases and J shed 8 bases, with 18 bases lying between them. Germline values: CDR1 SGHVS, CDR2 FNYEAQ. CDR3 sequence: CASSTSRGLLEKLFF. The CDR3 DNA reads as TGTGCCAGCAGCACCTCCAGGGGACTCCTGGAAAAACTGTTTTTT.

The rearrangement joins TRBV6-5 to TRBJ1-1; TRBD1 agrees at 10 bases. Germline loops: CDR1 MNHEY, CDR2 SVGAGI. The CDR3 spans 11 residues. J was trimmed by 10 bases and V by 5 bases; bases with no gene match: 1. This CDR3 is CASSGQGGAFF. CDR3 nucleotide sequence: TGTGCCAGCAGTGGACAGGGGGGAGCTTTCTTT.

The V gene is TRBV30, the J gene TRBJ2-3; D ambiguous. The V end lost 0 bases, the J end lost 3 bases, and 16 bases lay between the germline ends. The CDR3 has 16 residues. Germline V gene lookup returns CDR1 GTSNPN and CDR2 SVGIG (reference sequence). Here the CDR3 DNA reads TGTGCCTGGAGTGTATTGAGCATGCCACGAACAGATACGCAGTATTTT. This codes for CAWSVLSMPRTDTQYF.

J is TRBJ2-1 and V is TRBV11-3, with no clear D. V lost 5 bases, J lost 6 bases, and 14 bases lay in between. There are 14 residues in the CDR3. Germline CDR1 SGHNT, CDR2 YENEEA. The CDR3 DNA sequence: TGTGCCAGCAGCGAAGACCCGGACCCCAATGAGCAGTTCTTC. Its protein product is CASSEDPDPNEQFF.

The V call is TRBV6-6, the J call TRBJ1-1, with D maybe TRBD1 (5 bases). V lost 4 bases and J lost 0, with 15 bases in between. Germline CDR1 and CDR2: MNHNY and SVGAGI (reference sequence). The CDR3 runs 16 residues. CDR3 loop: CASSSPGVPLNTEAFF. The CDR3 bases are TGTGCCAGCAGTTCCCCGGGGGTACCTCTGAACACTGAAGCTTTCTTT.

The rearrangement uses TRBV5-6 and TRBJ1-6; 8 bases map to TRBD1. The CDR3 sequence is 15 residues long. The junction had 0 bases not matched to a gene; V was cut back by 0 bases and J by 4 bases. From germline, CDR1 is SGHDT and CDR2 YYEEEE. The CDR3, as DNA: TGTGCCAGCAGCTTGGGGACAGGGTATAATTCACCCCTCCACTTT. It yields the protein CASSLGTGYNSPLHF. Supplemented by reference TRBV5-6 and TRBJ1-6, the full variable domain reads DAGVTQSPTHLIKTRGQQVTLRCSPKSGHDTVSWYQQALGQGPQFIFQYYEEEERQRGNFPDRFSGHQFPNYSSELNVNALLLGDSALYLCASSLGTGYNSPLHFGNGTRLTVT.

The V and J genes are TRBV2 and TRBJ2-1, with 10 bases fitting TRBD2. V shed 3 bases and J 8 bases; nucleotides not matched to a gene: 7. CDR3 length: 15 amino acids. Germline CDR1 is SNHLY and CDR2 is FYNNEI. The CDR3 spells CASSDSSGSSYEQFF. CDR3 DNA: TGTGCCAGCAGTGACTCTAGCGGGAGCTCCTATGAGCAGTTCTTC.

The rearrangement joins TRBV10-3 to TRBJ2-1, with 11 bases matching TRBD2. V shed 2 bases and J 8 bases; nucleotides not matched to a gene: 5. This CDR3 region has 15 residues. Germline lookup yields CDR1 ENHRY and CDR2 SYGVKD. The chain's CDR3 is CAISEVAGGPDEQFF. CDR3 DNA: TGTGCCATCAGTGAGGTAGCGGGGGGGCCTGATGAGCAGTTCTTC.

The DNA for the CDR3 is TGTGCCAGCAGCCCCGACAGCAATCAGCCCCAGCATTTT. It yields the protein CASSPDSNQPQHF. V usage is TRBV7-2 and J usage is TRBJ1-5; D ambiguous. The V gene's germline CDR1 is SGHTA and CDR2 FQGNSA. Between the trimmed V and J ends, which lost 5 bases and 1 base, there was a span of 6 bases. The CDR3 has 13 residues.

This clone was seen only a few times. This chain links TRBV9 with TRBJ2-1; 12 positions agree with TRBD2. CDR1 SGDLS and CDR2 YYNGEE come from the germline V gene. The CDR3 sequence is 16 residues long. The V and J ends lost 3 bases and 5 bases, in that order; junction bases with no gene match: 6. The CDR3: CASSDRTSGTNNEQFF. In nucleotides, the CDR3 is TGTGCCAGCAGCGATCGGACTAGCGGGACCAACAATGAGCAGTTCTTC. Variable domain in full (rest from reference TRBV9 and TRBJ2-1): DSGVTQTPKHLITATGQRVTLRCSPRSGDLSVYWYQQSLDQGLQFLIQYYNGEERAKGNILERFSAQQFPDLHSELNLSSLELGDSALYFCASSDRTSGTNNEQFFGPGTRLTVL.

This clone has a single count. This chain uses TRBV5-8 with TRBJ2-1; no clear D. Germline loops: CDR1 SGHTS, CDR2 YDEGEE. This CDR3 contains 15 residues. V gave up 4 bases and J gave up 2 bases, with 13 bases separating them. The CDR3 here is CASSRLRLPYNEQFF. The CDR3 coding sequence is TGTGCCAGCAGCAGGCTCCGGTTACCCTACAATGAGCAGTTCTTC.